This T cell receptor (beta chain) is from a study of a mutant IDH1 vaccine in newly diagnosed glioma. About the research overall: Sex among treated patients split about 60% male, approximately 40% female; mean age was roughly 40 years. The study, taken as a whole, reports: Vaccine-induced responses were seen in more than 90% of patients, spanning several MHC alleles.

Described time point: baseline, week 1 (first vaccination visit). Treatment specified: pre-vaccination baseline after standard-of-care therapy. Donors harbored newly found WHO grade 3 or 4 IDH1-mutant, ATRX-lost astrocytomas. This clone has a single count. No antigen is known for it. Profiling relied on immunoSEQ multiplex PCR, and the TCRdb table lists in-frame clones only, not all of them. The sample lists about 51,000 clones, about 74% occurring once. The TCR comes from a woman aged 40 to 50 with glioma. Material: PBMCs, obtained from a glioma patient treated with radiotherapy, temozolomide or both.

The CDR3 loop reads CASKGNQPQHF. CDR3 DNA: TGTGCCAGCAAGGGAAATCAGCCCCAGCATTTT. The chain joins TRBV6-1 to TRBJ1-5; no clear D gene. V was clipped by 7 bases and J by 4 bases, with 5 bases between them. Germline CDR1 reads MNHNS; CDR2 reads SASEGT. The CDR3 sequence is 11 residues long.